Presented here are 26 T cell receptor beta chains from one specimen sequenced in a study of blood T cell repertoires in COVID-19 (dated by TCRdb to 2020 to 2021). The library was built by means of the immunoSEQ multiplex PCR assay. The source is immuneACCESS, and TCRdb retained only in-frame sequences with V and J called. Part of the clones is not carried over; for the studies checked, unresolved V genes explain less than half of this, and the remainder is unexplained. This sample has about 260,000 clones in its table, and approximately 90% of those were observed once. The top ten clonotypes cover roughly 3.9% of the sample. Sequences were obtained from peripheral blood. These TCRs come from a woman between 35 and 50 years old with acute or convalescent COVID-19.

The V call is TRBV30, the J call TRBJ1-3; no reliable D call. Trimming took 2 bases from V and 0 from J, leaving 11 bases between them. This CDR3 comprises 15 residues. Germline V lookup: CDR1 GTSNPN, CDR2 SVGIG (reference sequence). The CDR3 DNA reads as TGTGCCTGGAGTCTCGGCAGCGTCTCTGGAAACACCATATATTTT. It yields the protein CAWSLGSVSGNTIYF.

This rearrangement joins TRBV11-2 to TRBJ2-3, with D perhaps TRBD2 (5 bases). Trimming cost V 1 base and J 4 bases, with 9 bases left between them. In germline, CDR1 is SGHAT, CDR2 FQNNGV. This CDR3 has 14 residues. CDR3 loop: CASSLVGSADTQYF. CDR3 in DNA: TGTGCCAGCAGCTTAGTGGGGAGTGCAGATACGCAGTATTTT.

This chain connects TRBV19 to TRBJ2-3, with a weak D call TRBD2 (6 bases). CDR1 and CDR2 from the germline V gene are LNHDA and SQIVND (reference sequence). The CDR3 contains 16 residues. V lost 1 base and J lost 0, with 11 bases in between. In nucleotides, the CDR3 is TGTGCCAGTAGTATAGGGAGGGTGGGGAGCACAGATACGCAGTATTTT. This gives the protein CASSIGRVGSTDTQYF.

The V and J genes are TRBV5-1 and TRBJ1-1; D gene ambiguous. V shed 0 bases and J shed 0 bases, with 3 bases lying between them. In germline, CDR1 is SGHRS, CDR2 YFSETQ. This CDR3 is built from 13 residues. For the CDR3, the DNA is TGCGCCAGCAGCTTGGACATGAACACTGAAGCTTTCTTT. Its translation is CASSLDMNTEAFF.

The V and J genes are TRBV4-1 and TRBJ1-2; no reliable D call. Trimming removed 3 bases from V and 6 bases from J, with 14 bases in between. CDR1 and CDR2 from the germline V gene are MGHRA and YSYEKL. This CDR3 is 14 amino acids long. CDR3 nucleotide sequence: TGCGCCAGCAGCCAGAGGATGCAGCTCGATGGCTACACCTTC. Amino acid sequence: CASSQRMQLDGYTF.

The chain joins TRBV3-1 (or the pseudogene TRBV3-2) to TRBJ1-1; TRBD1 matches at 8 bases. After removal of 2 bases from V and 10 bases from J, the junction contained 3 bases not matched to a gene. The germline gives CDR1 LGHDT, CDR2 YNNKEL (reference sequence). The CDR3 runs 12 residues. CDR3 sequence reads: CASSQPDRGAFF. The CDR3 DNA sequence: TGTGCCAGCAGCCAACCTGACAGGGGAGCTTTCTTT.

The J gene is TRBJ2-2, the V gene TRBV19; TRBD2 is a possible D gene (5 bases). V shed 8 bases and J shed 5 bases, with 15 bases lying between them. The CDR3 spans 14 residues. Germline V gives CDR1 LNHDA, CDR2 SQIVND (reference sequence). CDR3 bases: TGTGCCAGTCGCCTAGCCATGTCTACCGGGGAGCTGTTTTTT. Translation gives CASRLAMSTGELFF.

In this sample, this clone turned up once. This chain links TRBV6-1 with TRBJ1-2; D gene ambiguous. Germline lookup yields CDR1 MNHNS and CDR2 SASEGT. Trimming cost V 0 bases and J 7 bases, with 12 bases left between them. CDR3 length: 14 residues. The DNA of the CDR3 is TGTGCCAGCAGTGAAGCAGCGGCGGGCTCTGGCTACACCTTC. It is translated as CASSEAAAGSGYTF.

This chain's CDR3 is CASRKIRDRGYGYTF. CDR3 bases: TGTGCCAGCAGAAAAATTCGAGACAGGGGCTATGGCTACACCTTC. The chain is built from TRBV11-2 and TRBJ1-2; TRBD1 aligns across 8 bases. CDR3 length: 15 residues. Germline CDR1 SGHAT, CDR2 FQNNGV. After removal of 6 bases from V and 4 bases from J, the junction contained 10 bases not matched to a gene.

This clone was recorded only once. The chain links TRBV19 to TRBJ1-4; a weak D match, TRBD1 (5 bases). CDR1 and CDR2 from the germline V gene are LNHDA and SQIVND (reference sequence). Between the trimmed V and J ends, which lost 3 bases and 4 bases, there was a span of 9 bases. The CDR3 totals 14 residues. For the CDR3, the DNA is TGTGCCAGTAGTATCGGGACTGGTAATGAAAAACTGTTTTTT. Amino acid sequence: CASSIGTGNEKLFF.

The chain links TRBV12-3 or TRBV12-4 to TRBJ2-7; D call uncertain. Deletions cut 3 bases from V and 3 bases from J, with 9 bases between. The CDR3 runs to 13 residues. The CDR3 loop is CASSFRPSYEQYV. In DNA, the CDR3 is TGTGCCAGCAGTTTCCGTCCCAGCTACGAGCAGTACGTC.

CDR3 sequence (DNA): TGTGCCAGCAGCTTAGCTCTAGCGGGGAGCAATGAGCAGTTCTTC. Translating gives CASSLALAGSNEQFF. The chain combines TRBV7-2 with TRBJ2-1; TRBD2 matches at 9 bases. This CDR3 comprises 15 residues. Germline CDR1 SGHTA, CDR2 FQGNSA. J lost 6 bases, V lost 0 bases, and 3 bases had no gene match.

With respect to this clone: Sequence at one end of the junction differs from germline and may be a read error. The V gene is TRBV7-9, the J gene TRBJ1-4; tentatively, D is TRBD1 (6 bases). Germline V gene data show CDR1 as SEHNR and CDR2 as FQNEAQ (reference sequence). The CDR3 extends over 14 amino acids. The CDR3 sequence is CASSLRDTIEKLFF. The DNA for the CDR3 is TGTGCCAGCAGCTTACGGGACACTATTGAAAAACTGTTTTTT.

J is TRBJ1-2 and V is TRBV7-8; D remains ambiguous. Trimming removed 3 bases at V and 0 bases at J, with 8 bases between. CDR3 length: 14 amino acids. In germline, CDR1 is SGHVS, CDR2 FQNEAQ. The chain's CDR3 is CASSLTHTNYGYTF. The CDR3 coding sequence is TGTGCCAGCAGCTTGACACACACTAACTATGGCTACACCTTC.

This clone occurred once. Written as DNA, the CDR3 is TGCAGCGCCGGAGGGGGAGGGTCCACTGAAGCTTTCTTT. Protein: CSAGGGGSTEAFF. This rearrangement joins TRBV29-1 to TRBJ1-1, with D possibly matching TRBD1 (6 bases). CDR1 and CDR2 from the germline V gene are SQVTM and ANQGSEA. V dropped 7 bases and J dropped 4 bases, with 16 bases sitting between them. This CDR3 comprises 13 residues.

The chain uses TRBV27 and TRBJ2-1; 12 bases agree with TRBD2. With V trimmed by 2 bases and J by 7 bases, 15 bases remained unmatched. The length of the CDR3 is 19 residues. The germline V gene encodes CDR1 MNHEY and CDR2 SMNVEV (reference sequence). The CDR3 nucleotides are TGTGCCAGCAGTTTAGCCCAAACTAAACTAGCGGGGGGTAAGAATGAGCAGTTCTTC. Translation gives CASSLAQTKLAGGKNEQFF.

The rearrangement links TRBV5-6 to TRBJ1-2; TRBD1 is a possible D gene (6 bases). The CDR3 spans 15 residues. CDR1 and CDR2 from the germline V gene are SGHDT and YYEEEE. Deletions cut 1 base from V and 0 bases from J, with 10 bases between. CDR3 loop: CASSLLGQTNYGYTF. The CDR3 coding sequence is TGTGCCAGCAGCTTGCTAGGACAGACTAACTATGGCTACACCTTC.

The chain joins TRBV5-3 to TRBJ1-1, with 7 bases lining up with TRBD1. TRBV5-3 counts as an open reading frame of uncertain function. The J segment lost 4 bases and the V segment lost 0 bases, leaving 6 bases of the junction unmatched. There are 15 residues in the CDR3. The CDR3 nucleotides read TGTGCCAGAAGCTTGGTACAGGGGACGAGCACTGAAGCTTTCTTT. Amino acid sequence: CARSLVQGTSTEAFF.

This rearrangement joins TRBV6-6 to TRBJ2-7; maybe TRBD1 (5 bases). The CDR3 spans 13 residues. Trimming left V 2 bases short and J 3 bases short, with 8 bases between. Looked up from germline, CDR1 is MNHNY and CDR2 is SVGAGI (reference sequence). CDR3 DNA sequence: TGTGCCAGCAGTTACAGGGGAAACTACGAGCAGTACGTC. Translating it yields CASSYRGNYEQYV.

The chain combines TRBV5-6 with TRBJ1-2; 7 bases agree with TRBD1. Germline V gene sequence: CDR1 SGHDT, CDR2 YYEEEE. V gave up 2 bases and J gave up 4 bases; unmatched junction bases: 14. This CDR3 has 17 amino acids. This CDR3 is CASSFRTGRGLGYGYTF. The CDR3 DNA reads TGTGCCAGCAGCTTTCGGACAGGTAGGGGGCTCGGCTATGGCTACACCTTC.

The CDR3 DNA is TGTGCCAGCAGCTTGGAAAAGGGCGGGCGATATGGCTACACCTTC. Its translation: CASSLEKGGRYGYTF. The chain links TRBV5-4 to TRBJ1-2; no definite D call. The ends were cut back, 0 bases at V and 5 bases at J, with 14 bases in the middle. Per the germline V gene, CDR1 is SGHNT and CDR2 is YYREEE (reference sequence). The CDR3 has 15 residues.

This chain joins TRBV19 and TRBJ1-2; D uncertain. Per germline, CDR1 LNHDA and CDR2 SQIVND (reference sequence). Trimming removed 4 bases at V and 7 bases at J, with 13 bases between. This CDR3 contains 13 residues. The CDR3 nucleotides are TGTGCCAGTAGTAGACGGGATCCAAGTGGCTACACCTTC. Translating gives CASSRRDPSGYTF.

This chain joins TRBV30 and TRBJ2-5; 15 nucleotides align to TRBD2. CDR3 length equals 15 residues. Germline-derived CDR1 and CDR2 are GTSNPN and SVGIG (reference sequence). The J segment lost 4 bases and the V segment lost 5 bases, leaving 5 bases of the junction unmatched. CDR3 protein: CAWGLAGGRGETQYF. In DNA form, the CDR3 reads TGTGCCTGGGGACTAGCGGGGGGGCGCGGAGAGACCCAGTACTTC.

The rearrangement uses TRBV4-1 and TRBJ2-1, with D maybe TRBD1 (7 bases). Trimming took 4 bases from V and 9 from J, leaving 10 bases between them. Germline V gene lookup returns CDR1 MGHRA and CDR2 YSYEKL. CDR3 length: 12 amino acids. This CDR3 is CASSPGGSEQFF. The CDR3 coding sequence is TGCGCCAGCAGCCCAGGGGGGAGTGAGCAGTTCTTC.

This sequence joins TRBV11-2 and TRBJ2-1; D gene ambiguous. Germline values: CDR1 SGHAT, CDR2 FQNNGV. The CDR3 is 11 residues long. V was shortened by 5 bases and J by 15 bases, with 14 bases between the two germline ends. CDR3 DNA sequence: TGTGCCAGCAGCCTAAAGTTTAGTACGTTCTTC. Its protein product is CASSLKFSTFF.

The chain uses TRBV7-9 and TRBJ1-6, with D unclear. Trimming took 3 bases from V and 1 from J, leaving 4 bases between them. Per the germline V gene, CDR1 is SEHNR and CDR2 is FQNEAQ (reference sequence). This CDR3 has 14 residues. DNA of the CDR3: TGTGCCAGCAGCTTCTCGTCCTATAATTCACCCCTCCACTTT. Its translation: CASSFSSYNSPLHF. The variable domain in full, completed from reference TRBV7-9 and TRBJ1-6, reads DTGVSQNPRHKITKRGQNVTFRCDPISEHNRLYWYRQTLGQGPEFLTYFQNEAQLEKSRLLSDRFSAERPKGSFSTLEIQRTEQGDSAMYLCASSFSSYNSPLHFGNGTRLTVT.